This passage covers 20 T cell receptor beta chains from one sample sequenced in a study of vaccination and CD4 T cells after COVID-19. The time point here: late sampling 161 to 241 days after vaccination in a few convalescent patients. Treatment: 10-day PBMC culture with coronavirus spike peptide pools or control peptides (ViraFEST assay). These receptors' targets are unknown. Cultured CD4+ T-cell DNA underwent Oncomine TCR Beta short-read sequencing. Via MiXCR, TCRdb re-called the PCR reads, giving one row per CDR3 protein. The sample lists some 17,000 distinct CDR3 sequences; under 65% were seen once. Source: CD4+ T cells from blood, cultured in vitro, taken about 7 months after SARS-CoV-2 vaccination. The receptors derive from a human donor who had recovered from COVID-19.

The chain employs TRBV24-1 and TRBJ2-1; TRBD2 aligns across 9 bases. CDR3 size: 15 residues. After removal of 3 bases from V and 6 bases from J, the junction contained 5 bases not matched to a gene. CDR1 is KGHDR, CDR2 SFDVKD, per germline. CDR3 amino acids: CATSDTQTSGNEQFF. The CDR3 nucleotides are TGTGCCACCAGTGATACGCAGACTAGCGGCAATGAGCAGTTCTTC.

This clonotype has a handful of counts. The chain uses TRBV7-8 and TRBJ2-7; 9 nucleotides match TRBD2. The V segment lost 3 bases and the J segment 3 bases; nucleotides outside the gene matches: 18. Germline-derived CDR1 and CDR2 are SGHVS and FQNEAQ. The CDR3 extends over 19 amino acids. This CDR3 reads CASSFYRIPLAGGGYEQYF. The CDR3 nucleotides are TGTGCCAGCAGCTTCTACCGGATCCCTCTCGCGGGGGGGGGCTACGAGCAGTACTTC.

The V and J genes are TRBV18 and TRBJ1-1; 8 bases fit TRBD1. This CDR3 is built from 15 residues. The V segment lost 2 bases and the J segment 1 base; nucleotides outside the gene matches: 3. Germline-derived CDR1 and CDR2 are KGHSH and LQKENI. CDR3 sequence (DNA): TGTGCCAGCTCACCATCGACAGGGGCGAACACTGAAGCTTTCTTT. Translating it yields CASSPSTGANTEAFF. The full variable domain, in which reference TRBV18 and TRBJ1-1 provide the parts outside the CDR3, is NAGVMQNPRHLVRRRGQEARLRCSPMKGHSHVYWYRQLPEEGLKFMVYLQKENIIDESGMPKERFSAEFPKEGPSILRIQQVVRGDSAAYFCASSPSTGANTEAFFGQGTRLTVV.

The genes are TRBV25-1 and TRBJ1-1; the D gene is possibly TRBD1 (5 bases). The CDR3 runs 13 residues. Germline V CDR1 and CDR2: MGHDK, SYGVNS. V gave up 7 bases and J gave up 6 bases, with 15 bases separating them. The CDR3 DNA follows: TGTGCCAGCATCCACCCGGGGGTGGCTGAAGCTTTCTTT. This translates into CASIHPGVAEAFF. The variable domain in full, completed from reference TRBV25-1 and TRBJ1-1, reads EADIYQTPRYLVIGTGKKITLECSQTMGHDKMYWYQQDPGMELHLIHYSYGVNSTEKGDLSSESTVSRIRTEHFPLTLESARPSHTSQYLCASIHPGVAEAFFGQGTRLTVV.

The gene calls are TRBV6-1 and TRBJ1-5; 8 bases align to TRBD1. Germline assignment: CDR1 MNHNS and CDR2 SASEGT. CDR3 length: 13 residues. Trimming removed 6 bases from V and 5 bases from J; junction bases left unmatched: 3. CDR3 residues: CASRRDRYQPQHF. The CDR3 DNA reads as TGTGCCAGCAGGCGGGACAGGTATCAGCCCCAGCATTTT.

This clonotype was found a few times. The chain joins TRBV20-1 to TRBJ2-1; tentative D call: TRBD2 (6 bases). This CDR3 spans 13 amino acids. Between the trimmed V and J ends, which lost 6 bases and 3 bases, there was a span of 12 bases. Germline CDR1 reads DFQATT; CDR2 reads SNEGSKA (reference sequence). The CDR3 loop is CSAREAHYNEQFF. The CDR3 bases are TGCAGTGCAAGGGAGGCGCACTACAATGAGCAGTTCTTC.

CDR3: CASSIYLLGRYNEQFF. The CDR3, as DNA: TGTGCCAGTAGTATCTATCTCCTTGGCCGCTACAATGAGCAGTTCTTC. The V gene is TRBV19, the J gene TRBJ2-1; D not certain. Germline assignment: CDR1 LNHDA and CDR2 SQIVND (reference sequence). The CDR3 is made up of 16 amino acids. Trimming removed 3 bases from V and 3 bases from J, with 15 bases in between.

The DNA of the CDR3 is TGTGCCAGCAGTTCATTGGTAAGCAATCAGCCCCAGCATTTT. Its translation is CASSSLVSNQPQHF. The chain carries TRBV6-2 or TRBV6-3 and TRBJ1-5; D gene unclear. The CDR3 contains 14 residues. Germline loops: CDR1 MNHEY, CDR2 SVGEGT. Trimming left V 4 bases short and J 1 base short, with 8 bases between.

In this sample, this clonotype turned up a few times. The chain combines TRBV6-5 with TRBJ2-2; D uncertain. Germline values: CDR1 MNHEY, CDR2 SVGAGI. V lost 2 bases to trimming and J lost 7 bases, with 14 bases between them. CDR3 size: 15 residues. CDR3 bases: TGTGCCAGCAGTTACCCGAACGCGGCCAGCGGGGAGCTGTTTTTT. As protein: CASSYPNAASGELFF.

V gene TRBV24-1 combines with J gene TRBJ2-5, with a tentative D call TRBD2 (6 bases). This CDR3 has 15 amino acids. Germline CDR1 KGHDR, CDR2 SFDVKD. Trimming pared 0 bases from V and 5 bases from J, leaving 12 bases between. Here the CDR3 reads CATSDLAGTEETQYF. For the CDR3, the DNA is TGTGCCACCAGTGATTTGGCGGGGACCGAGGAGACCCAGTACTTC.

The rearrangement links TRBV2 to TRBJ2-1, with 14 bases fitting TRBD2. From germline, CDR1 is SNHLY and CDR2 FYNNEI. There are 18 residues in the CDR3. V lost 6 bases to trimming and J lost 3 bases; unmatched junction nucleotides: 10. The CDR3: CASREGLAGAGGYNEQFF. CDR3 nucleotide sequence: TGTGCCAGCAGGGAGGGACTAGCGGGGGCCGGGGGCTACAATGAGCAGTTCTTC.

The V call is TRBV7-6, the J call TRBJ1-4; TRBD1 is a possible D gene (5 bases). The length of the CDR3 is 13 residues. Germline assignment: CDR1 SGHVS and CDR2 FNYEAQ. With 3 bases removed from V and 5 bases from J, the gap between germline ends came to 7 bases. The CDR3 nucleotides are TGTGCCAGCAGCTTGTGGGGGAATGAAAAACTGTTTTTT. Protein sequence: CASSLWGNEKLFF.

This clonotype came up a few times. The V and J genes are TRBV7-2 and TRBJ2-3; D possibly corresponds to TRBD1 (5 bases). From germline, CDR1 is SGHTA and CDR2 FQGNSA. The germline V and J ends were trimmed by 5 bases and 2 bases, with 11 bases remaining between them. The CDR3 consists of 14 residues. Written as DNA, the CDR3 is TGTGCCAGCAGCCCAGACAGATACACAGATACGCAGTATTTT. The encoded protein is CASSPDRYTDTQYF.

The CDR3 DNA is TGTGCCAGGGGGACTAGCGGGAGATACAATGAGCAGTTCTTC. Translation gives CARGTSGRYNEQFF. This chain connects TRBV2 to TRBJ2-1; 14 bases are shared with TRBD2. This CDR3 has 14 residues. V gave up 9 bases and J gave up 4 bases; unmatched junction bases: 2. From germline, CDR1 is SNHLY and CDR2 FYNNEI.

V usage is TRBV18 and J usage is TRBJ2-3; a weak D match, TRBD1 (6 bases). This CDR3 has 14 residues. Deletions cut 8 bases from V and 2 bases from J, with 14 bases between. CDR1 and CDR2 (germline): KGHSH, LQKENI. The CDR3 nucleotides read TGTGCCAGCGCCCAGGGGACGTACACAGATACGCAGTATTTT. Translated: CASAQGTYTDTQYF.

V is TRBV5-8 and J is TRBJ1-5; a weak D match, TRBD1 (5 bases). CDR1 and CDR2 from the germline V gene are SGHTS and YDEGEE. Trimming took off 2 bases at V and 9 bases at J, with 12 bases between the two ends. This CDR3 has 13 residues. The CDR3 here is CASSFTGPLPQHF. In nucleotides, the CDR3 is TGTGCCAGCAGCTTCACAGGTCCGCTGCCCCAGCATTTT.

CDR3 sequence reads: CATSRDMWTINEQYF. The CDR3 DNA sequence: TGTGCCACCAGCAGAGATATGTGGACAATCAACGAGCAGTACTTC. The V gene is TRBV15, the J gene TRBJ2-7; a possible D gene is TRBD1 (5 bases). V lost 0 bases, J lost 5 bases, and 14 bases lay in between. The CDR3 totals 15 residues. The germline V gene has CDR1 LNHNV and CDR2 YYDKDF (reference sequence). The full variable domain, in which reference TRBV15 and TRBJ2-7 provide the parts outside the CDR3, is DAMVIQNPRYQVTQFGKPVTLSCSQTLNHNVMYWYQQKSSQAPKLLFHYYDKDFNNEADTPDNFQSRRPNTSFCFLDIRSPGLGDTAMYLCATSRDMWTINEQYFGPGTRLTVT.

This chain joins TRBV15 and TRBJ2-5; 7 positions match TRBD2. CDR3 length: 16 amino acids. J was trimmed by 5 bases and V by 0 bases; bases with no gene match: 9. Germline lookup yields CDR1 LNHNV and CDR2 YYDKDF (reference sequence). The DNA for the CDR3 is TGTGCCACCAGCAGAGATTCGGGAGGCACGGGGGAGACCCAGTACTTC. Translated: CATSRDSGGTGETQYF. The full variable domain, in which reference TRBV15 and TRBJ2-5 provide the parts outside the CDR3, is DAMVIQNPRYQVTQFGKPVTLSCSQTLNHNVMYWYQQKSSQAPKLLFHYYDKDFNNEADTPDNFQSRRPNTSFCFLDIRSPGLGDTAMYLCATSRDSGGTGETQYFGPGTRLLVL.

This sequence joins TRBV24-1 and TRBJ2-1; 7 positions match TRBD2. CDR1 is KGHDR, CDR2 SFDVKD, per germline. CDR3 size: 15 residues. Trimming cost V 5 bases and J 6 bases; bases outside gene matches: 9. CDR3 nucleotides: TGTGCCACCAGTGTTTCTAGCGGAGCTATCAATGAGCAGTTCTTC. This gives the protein CATSVSSGAINEQFF.

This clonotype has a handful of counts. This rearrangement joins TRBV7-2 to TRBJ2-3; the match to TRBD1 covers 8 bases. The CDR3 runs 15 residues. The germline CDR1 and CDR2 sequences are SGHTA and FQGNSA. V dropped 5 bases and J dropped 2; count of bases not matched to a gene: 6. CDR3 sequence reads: CASSPLDRVTDTQYF. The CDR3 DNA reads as TGTGCCAGCAGCCCCTTGGACAGGGTCACAGATACGCAGTATTTT.